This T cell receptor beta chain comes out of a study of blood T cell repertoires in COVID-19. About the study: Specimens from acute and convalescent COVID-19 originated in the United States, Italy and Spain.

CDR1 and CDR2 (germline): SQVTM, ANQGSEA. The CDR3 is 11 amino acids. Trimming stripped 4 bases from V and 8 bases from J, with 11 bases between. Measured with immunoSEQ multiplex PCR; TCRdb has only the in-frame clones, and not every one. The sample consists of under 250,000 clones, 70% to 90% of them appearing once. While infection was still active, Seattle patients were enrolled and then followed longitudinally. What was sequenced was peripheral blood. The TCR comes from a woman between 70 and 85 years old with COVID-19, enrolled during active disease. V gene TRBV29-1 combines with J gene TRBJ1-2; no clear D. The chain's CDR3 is CSVVEAGGYTF. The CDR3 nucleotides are TGCAGCGTTGTCGAGGCGGGCGGCTACACCTTC.